This T cell receptor (beta chain) was obtained from a study of long-term antiretroviral therapy in people with HIV. Whole-study findings and limits: ART adherence, viral resistance and therapy changes were not recorded. The blood, collected between about 2003 and 2017, was possibly taken under older ART regimens.

A remark on this clone: Its antigen remains unknown.

At the survey level, the v3.0 immunoSEQ assay was run. Here immunoSEQ multiplex PCR was the method, and the copy in TCRdb shows in-frame clones only, minus some. The sample lists tens of thousands of clones, about 80% occurring once. Germline lookup yields CDR1 SGHTA and CDR2 FQGNSA. V lost 5 bases to trimming and J lost 0 bases, with 14 bases between them. The CDR3 is made up of 15 amino acids. The chain joins TRBV7-2 to TRBJ2-7, with D tentatively TRBD2 (6 bases). The source was unsorted PBMCs, collected roughly 5.9 years after starting antiretroviral therapy. The TCR originated in a man aged 30 to 39 with HIV. The CDR3 spells CASSEGGTSSYEQYF. In DNA, the CDR3 is TGTGCCAGCAGCGAGGGAGGCACGAGCTCCTACGAGCAGTACTTC.